Sequencing of this T cell receptor beta chain was carried out in a study of neurological immune-mediated disorders. The cDNA was synthesized by means of template-switch 5'RACE, which was carried out with 10-nucleotide random UMIs. TCRdb re-called the 5' RACE reads with MiXCR, one entry per CDR3 protein. Of tens of thousands of distinct CDR3 sequences in the sample, more than 15% were seen once. Study results and caveats: HTLV-1-associated myelopathy displayed the greatest TCR clonal expansion, and multiple sclerosis exhibited the smallest, lower than that of healthy controls.

Germline-derived CDR1 and CDR2 are SGHRS and YFSETQ. CDR3 length: 15 residues. With 0 bases clipped from V and 4 bases from J, the junction kept 1 base outside the gene matches. In this sample, this clonotype turned up many times. The antigen is unknown. The receptor was derived from a woman between 35 and 50 years old in good health. Sequencing was done on a sample of PBMCs. The chain recombines TRBV5-1 with TRBJ2-5, with 12 bases matching TRBD2. The CDR3 spells CASSLGTSGVETQYF. The CDR3 region has the DNA TGCGCCAGCAGCTTGGGGACTAGCGGGGTAGAGACCCAGTACTTC.